This passage covers 30 T cell receptor beta chains from one sample sequenced in a study of CD8 T cells in ankylosing spondylitis. TCRdb used MiXCR to reprocess the 5' RACE reads, holding one entry per CDR3 protein. Of more than 150,000 distinct CDR3 sequences listed, about an eighth are singletons. Material: blood, either unsorted or a sorted T cell fraction (not recorded which). These receptors came from a female donor with ankylosing spondylitis or in good health (not recorded which).

The genes are TRBV20-1 and TRBJ1-4; D is possibly TRBD1 (5 bases). The CDR3 runs to 15 residues. From germline, CDR1 is DFQATT and CDR2 SNEGSKA (reference sequence). V was trimmed by 5 bases and J by 5 bases, leaving 18 bases between them. The CDR3 protein is CSASARGPSNEKLFF. The CDR3 DNA sequence: TGCAGTGCTTCAGCGCGGGGACCGTCGAATGAAAAACTGTTTTTT.

Here the CDR3 DNA reads TGTGCCAGCAGTTCCACGACGGGGGGAAGGAATGAGCAGTTCTTC. Translating gives CASSSTTGGRNEQFF. The rearrangement links TRBV12-3 or TRBV12-4 to TRBJ2-1; 7 bases are a match to TRBD2. V lost 4 bases, J lost 7 bases, and 10 bases stayed unmatched. There are 15 residues in the CDR3.

J is TRBJ2-5 and V is TRBV20-1, with 7 positions matching TRBD1. Germline V gives CDR1 DFQATT, CDR2 SNEGSKA (reference sequence). V lost 6 bases and J lost 7; bases outside the gene matches: 8. The CDR3 spans 12 residues. The CDR3 DNA reads as TGCAGTGCGAATGACAGGGTGGGGACCCAGTACTTC. It translates to CSANDRVGTQYF.

On this clonotype itself: Being one base from a much bigger clone, this may be a read error. The CDR3 loop is CSARRTGVYPPLHF. CDR3 nucleotides: TGCAGTGCAAGAAGGACAGGGGTGTATCCACCCCTCCACTTT. The J gene is TRBJ1-6, the V gene TRBV20-1; 9 nucleotides line up with TRBD1. V lost 6 bases, J lost 11 bases, and 11 bases stayed unmatched. Germline CDR1 is DFQATT and CDR2 is SNEGSKA (reference sequence). This CDR3 has 14 residues.

The V and J genes are TRBV7-2 and TRBJ1-5, with 7 bases aligning to TRBD1. Trimming took 5 bases from V and 5 from J; bases not matched to a gene: 12. Germline V gene sequence: CDR1 SGHTA, CDR2 FQGNSA. The CDR3 runs 16 residues. The CDR3 DNA reads TGTGCCAGCAGCCCTAAGGGAGGGGGCGAATATCAGCCCCAGCATTTT. Protein product: CASSPKGGGEYQPQHF. Drawing the rest from reference TRBV7-2 and TRBJ1-5, the complete variable domain is GAGVSQSPSNKVTEKGKDVELRCDPISGHTALYWYRQSLGQGLEFLIYFQGNSAPDKSGLPSDRFSAERTGGSVSTLTIQRTQQEDSAVYLCASSPKGGGEYQPQHFGDGTRLSIL.

Many counts were recorded for this clonotype. The chain employs TRBV10-3 and TRBJ2-7, with 11 positions matching TRBD2. Per germline, CDR1 ENHRY and CDR2 SYGVKD. The CDR3 loop spans 15 amino acids. Unmatched junction bases numbered 9, after V lost 4 bases and J lost 7 bases. CDR3 region: CAISGPGTSGPEQYF. For the CDR3, the DNA is TGTGCCATCAGTGGACCCGGGACTAGCGGCCCTGAGCAGTACTTC.

The table lists this clonotype with many counts. This chain uses TRBV10-3 with TRBJ1-3; no definite D call. Germline CDR1 is ENHRY and CDR2 is SYGVKD. The CDR3 has 14 amino acids. Trimming took 3 bases from V and 0 from J, leaving 6 bases between them. DNA of the CDR3: TGTGCCATCAGTGATGGAGACTCTGGAAACACCATATATTTT. Protein sequence: CAISDGDSGNTIYF.

The chain links TRBV27 to TRBJ1-5; unclear D gene. The ends were cut back, 4 bases at V and 1 base at J, with 8 bases in the middle. The germline V gene has CDR1 MNHEY and CDR2 SMNVEV (reference sequence). The CDR3 loop spans 14 amino acids. CDR3 nucleotides: TGTGCCAGCAGTTCGGTTGGGAGCAATCAGCCCCAGCATTTT. As protein: CASSSVGSNQPQHF.

This clonotype has a count of ten or more. The chain links TRBV7-2 to TRBJ2-1; 7 bases agree with TRBD2. CDR3 length equals 15 residues. V lost 4 bases, J lost 7 bases, and 10 bases stayed unmatched. Per germline, CDR1 SGHTA and CDR2 FQGNSA. The CDR3: CASSYVTSPVNEQFF. The CDR3 DNA is TGTGCCAGCAGCTACGTGACTAGCCCAGTAAATGAGCAGTTCTTC.

In its sample, this clonotype was seen many times. The rearrangement uses TRBV3-1 and TRBJ1-3, with TRBD1 as a possible D gene (5 bases). V dropped 1 base and J dropped 0 bases, with 7 bases sitting between them. Germline lookup yields CDR1 LGHDT and CDR2 YNNKEL (reference sequence). The CDR3 loop spans 15 amino acids. The CDR3: CASSQAGISGNTIYF. For the CDR3, the DNA is TGTGCCAGCAGCCAAGCAGGGATCTCTGGAAACACCATATATTTT.

This clonotype was seen repeatedly, ten times or more. This chain connects TRBV7-2 to TRBJ2-4, with 7 bases matching TRBD2. V gave up 3 bases and J gave up 8 bases; unmatched junction bases: 7. Per germline, CDR1 SGHTA and CDR2 FQGNSA. The CDR3 is 14 amino acids. Written as DNA, the CDR3 is TGTGCCAGCAGCTTTTCTAGCGGCCAGGACATTCAGTACTTC. Its translation is CASSFSSGQDIQYF.

This clonotype was recorded many times. The CDR3 DNA follows: TGCGCCAGCAGCCCCGGACAGGGCGAGTTTGCTTTCTTT. Its translation is CASSPGQGEFAFF. The chain combines TRBV5-1 with TRBJ1-1, with 8 bases identical to TRBD1. The length of the CDR3 is 13 residues. The germline V gene encodes CDR1 SGHRS and CDR2 YFSETQ. V gave up 4 bases and J gave up 11 bases; unmatched junction bases: 10.

This chain connects TRBV10-3 to TRBJ2-3, with TRBD2 identical over 13 bases. CDR3 size: 15 residues. The ends lost 8 bases at V and 5 bases at J; junction bases unmatched: 7. Germline lookup yields CDR1 ENHRY and CDR2 SYGVKD. CDR3 in DNA: TGTGCCATCGGGACGGGACTAGCGGGAATAGATACGCAGTATTTT. Amino acids: CAIGTGLAGIDTQYF.

Ten or more counts support this clonotype. This chain uses TRBV28 with TRBJ1-1, with D unresolved. Germline lookup yields CDR1 MDHEN and CDR2 SYDVKM. This CDR3 region has 12 residues. Trimming cost V 4 bases and J 6 bases, with 9 bases left between them. The CDR3 reads CASSSQGPEAFF. The CDR3 DNA is TGTGCCAGCAGTTCCCAAGGTCCTGAAGCTTTCTTT.

This clonotype has ten or more counts. The V and J genes are TRBV12-3 or TRBV12-4 and TRBJ2-1; possible D gene TRBD2, 6 bases. Trimming left V 5 bases short and J 5 bases short, with 13 bases between. This CDR3 region has 14 residues. The CDR3 loop is CASSRPSAHNEQFF. CDR3 nucleotide sequence: TGTGCCAGCAGTCGCCCTAGCGCTCACAATGAGCAGTTCTTC.

This clonotype was detected many times. The gene calls are TRBV20-1 and TRBJ1-1; maybe TRBD1 (6 bases). The germline gives CDR1 DFQATT, CDR2 SNEGSKA (reference sequence). The CDR3 extends over 12 amino acids. Trimming cost V 8 bases and J 11 bases, with 21 bases left between them. CDR3 coding DNA: TGCAGTACTCAGGGACCAGGGGAGTCGGCTTTCTTT. Protein sequence: CSTQGPGESAFF.

This clonotype was detected many times. V is TRBV20-1 and J is TRBJ1-6; 7 nucleotides match TRBD1. J lost 7 bases, V lost 5 bases, and 8 bases had no gene match. The germline V gene encodes CDR1 DFQATT and CDR2 SNEGSKA (reference sequence). CDR3 length: 14 amino acids. The CDR3: CSALETGRNSPLHF. In nucleotides, the CDR3 is TGCAGTGCTCTGGAGACAGGGCGGAATTCACCCCTCCACTTT.

V is TRBV20-1 and J is TRBJ2-1, with a weak D call TRBD2 (6 bases). Germline-derived CDR1 and CDR2 are DFQATT and SNEGSKA (reference sequence). CDR3 length: 15 residues. The germline V and J ends were trimmed by 0 bases and 3 bases, with 12 bases remaining between them. The CDR3 spells CSARDPNSGYNEQFF. The CDR3 nucleotides are TGCAGTGCTAGAGATCCTAATAGCGGCTACAATGAGCAGTTCTTC.

This clonotype was detected ten times or more. The chain joins TRBV29-1 to TRBJ2-2, with TRBD2 matching over 11 bases. The CDR3 consists of 18 residues. CDR1 SQVTM and CDR2 ANQGSEA come from the germline V gene. J was trimmed by 0 bases and V by 3 bases; bases with no gene match: 9. The CDR3 reads CSVDSPGLAVANTGELFF. Here the CDR3 DNA reads TGCAGCGTTGATTCCCCGGGACTAGCGGTAGCGAACACCGGGGAGCTGTTTTTT.

This clonotype was counted at least ten times. The rearrangement links TRBV28 to TRBJ2-3, with D tentatively TRBD1 or TRBD2 (5 bases each). Germline values: CDR1 MDHEN, CDR2 SYDVKM. Trimming shortened V by 5 bases and J by 10 bases, and 16 bases separated the two germline ends. The CDR3 extends over 13 amino acids. Here the CDR3 DNA reads TGTGCCAGCAGTCCCATGGGACGGAGCGCGCAGTATTTT. It codes for CASSPMGRSAQYF.

This clonotype was detected ten times or more. At one end, the junction sequence differs from germline, possibly due to a read error. This chain links TRBV29-1 with TRBJ2-1, with TRBD2 identical over 7 bases. Germline V gene lookup returns CDR1 SQVTM and CDR2 ANQGSEA. The CDR3 is made up of 14 amino acids. CDR3 amino acids: CSVERLAVYSEQFF. CDR3 nucleotide sequence: TGCAGCGTTGAACGGCTAGCGGTCTACAGTGAGCAGTTCTTC.

This chain links TRBV7-8 with TRBJ1-2, with D unresolved. Germline lookup yields CDR1 SGHVS and CDR2 FQNEAQ. The CDR3 sequence is 16 residues long. V gave up 2 bases and J gave up 7 bases, with 20 bases separating them. Here the CDR3 DNA reads TGTGCCAGCAGCTTATCTCTCAAGAGTAGCGGAGGTGGCTACACCTTC. Its translation: CASSLSLKSSGGGYTF.

V is TRBV6-2 or TRBV6-3 and J is TRBJ1-1; D might be TRBD1 (6 bases). Trimming removed 7 bases from V and 5 bases from J, with 23 bases in between. CDR1 and CDR2 from the germline V gene are MNHEY and SVGEGT. There are 16 residues in the CDR3. The CDR3 protein is CASNGKQGTRRTEAFF. The CDR3 coding sequence is TGTGCCAGCAACGGGAAACAGGGTACTCGGCGGACTGAAGCTTTCTTT.

The sample holds many counts of this clonotype. The rearrangement joins TRBV5-1 to TRBJ2-2, with 7 bases aligning to TRBD2. Losses at the gene ends were 4 bases for V and 0 bases for J; bases not matched to a gene: 6. CDR3 size: 16 residues. In germline, CDR1 is SGHRS, CDR2 YFSETQ. CDR3 sequence (DNA): TGCGCCAGCAGCCGATCTCTAGCGGCGAACACCGGGGAGCTGTTTTTT. Protein: CASSRSLAANTGELFF.

In its sample, this clonotype was seen many times. The chain carries TRBV7-2 and TRBJ1-5, with 10 bases that match TRBD1. Germline CDR1 SGHTA, CDR2 FQGNSA. The CDR3 runs 15 residues. Unmatched junction bases numbered 3, after V lost 3 bases and J lost 4 bases. The CDR3 sequence: CASSLDRGMNQPQHF. Here the CDR3 DNA reads TGTGCCAGCAGCTTGGACAGGGGGATGAATCAGCCCCAGCATTTT.

At least ten counts were recorded for this clonotype. The V gene is TRBV20-1, the J gene TRBJ2-3; TRBD2 matches at 8 bases. V was clipped by 5 bases and J by 3 bases; unmatched bases: 13. This CDR3 has 16 amino acids. Germline loops: CDR1 DFQATT, CDR2 SNEGSKA (reference sequence). This CDR3 is CSAASEREKRTDTQYF. CDR3 coding DNA: TGCAGTGCTGCATCGGAGCGGGAGAAAAGGACAGATACGCAGTATTTT.

The table lists this clonotype with a few counts. The V call is TRBV7-2, the J call TRBJ2-7, with D uncertain. Germline V lookup: CDR1 SGHTA, CDR2 FQGNSA. The CDR3 runs 12 residues. Trimming cost V 5 bases and J 10 bases, with 15 bases left between them. CDR3 sequence (DNA): TGTGCCAGCAGCCCGGGTCGGTCGTACCAGTACTTC. Translated: CASSPGRSYQYF.

A few counts support this clonotype. The V and J genes are TRBV6-5 and TRBJ2-7; D ambiguous. Trimming cost V 2 bases and J 2 bases, with 10 bases left between them. Germline assignment: CDR1 MNHEY and CDR2 SVGAGI. The length of the CDR3 is 14 residues. This CDR3 reads CASSYRTQTYEQYF. CDR3 DNA sequence: TGTGCCAGCAGTTACAGGACCCAAACCTACGAGCAGTACTTC.

In its sample, this clonotype was seen a few times. The J gene is TRBJ1-5, the V gene TRBV20-1; no clear D gene. V lost 6 bases, J lost 1 base, and 13 bases lay in between. The V gene's germline CDR1 is DFQATT and CDR2 SNEGSKA (reference sequence). There are 14 residues in the CDR3. The CDR3 DNA reads TGCAGTGCGGACGAGGTCGGGAGCAATCAGCCCCAGCATTTT. It is translated as CSADEVGSNQPQHF.

The table lists this clonotype with a few counts. V usage is TRBV2 and J usage is TRBJ2-1, with TRBD1 matching over 9 bases. The germline gives CDR1 SNHLY, CDR2 FYNNEI. The length of the CDR3 is 14 residues. Trimming took 7 bases from V and 5 from J; bases not matched to a gene: 6. DNA for the CDR3: TGTGCCAGCATAGGACAGGGGTCGAACAATGAGCAGTTCTTC. It translates to CASIGQGSNNEQFF.